This is a list of T cell receptor beta chains from one sample in a study of blood T cell repertoires in COVID-19. The protocol was immunoSEQ multiplex PCR, while the TCRdb copy is restricted to in-frame clones and leaves out a portion. The sample carries approximately 130,000 clones, 65% to 90% recorded once. Sequencing used peripheral blood. The receptor set was obtained from a human donor in a cohort sampled during active COVID-19. CDR3s include the opening cysteine and the closing phenylalanine or tryptophan. D genes are given only for firm matches. Size is stated for part of the rows, as once, few or many counts, or as a class when the clone is expanded.

abundance: .
j_gene: TRBJ1-2
d_gene: .
len: 16
v_gene: TRBV4-1
CDR3nt: TGCGCCAGCAGCCAAGACCTTGGACAGAGGAGTGGCGGCTACACCTTC
CDR3aa: CASSQDLGQRSGGYTF

abundance: once
j_gene: TRBJ2-3
d_gene: TRBD2
len: 16
v_gene: TRBV27
CDR3nt: TGTGCCAGCAGTTTATTGGGCGGGGGTTACACAGATACGCAGTATTTT
CDR3aa: CASSLLGGGYTDTQYF

abundance: many
j_gene: TRBJ2-7
d_gene: TRBD1
len: 15
v_gene: TRBV13
CDR3nt: TGTGCCAGCAGCTTACACCGGACAGGGCCCTACGAGCAGTACTTC
CDR3aa: CASSLHRTGPYEQYF

abundance: .
j_gene: TRBJ1-2
d_gene: .
len: 18
v_gene: TRBV5-5
CDR3nt: TGTGCCAGCAGCTTGAGGGGTCAGTCTGCATCCCGACCCTATGGCTACACCTTC
CDR3aa: CASSLRGQSASRPYGYTF

abundance: .
j_gene: TRBJ2-7
d_gene: .
len: 13
v_gene: TRBV7-2
CDR3nt: TGTGCCAGCAGCTCAACAGGGTACTACGAGCAGTACTTC
CDR3aa: CASSSTGYYEQYF

abundance: few
j_gene: TRBJ1-5
d_gene: .
len: 13
v_gene: TRBV6-6
CDR3nt: TGTGCCAGCAGCCCCTTTAGCAATCAGCCCCAGCATTTT
CDR3aa: CASSPFSNQPQHF

abundance: .
j_gene: TRBJ2-5
d_gene: .
len: 17
v_gene: TRBV3-1/TRBV3-2
CDR3nt: TGTGCCAGCAGCCAAGTCTTACAGCCTGCATCAACCGAGACCCAGTACTTC
CDR3aa: CASSQVLQPASTETQYF

abundance: once
j_gene: TRBJ2-7
d_gene: .
len: 14
v_gene: TRBV5-1
CDR3nt: TGCGCCAGCAGCCGGTGGGGGGGCCAAGACGAGCAGTACTTC
CDR3aa: CASSRWGGQDEQYF

abundance: .
j_gene: TRBJ1-2
d_gene: TRBD1
len: 15
v_gene: TRBV4-2
CDR3nt: TGTGCCAGCAGCCAAGAGCAGGGGGTCTCGGCGGGCTACACCTTC
CDR3aa: CASSQEQGVSAGYTF

abundance: .
j_gene: TRBJ1-2
d_gene: TRBD1
len: 14
v_gene: TRBV6-5
CDR3nt: TGTGCCAGCAGTAACGCCGGGACAGGGGGGGGCTACACCTTC
CDR3aa: CASSNAGTGGGYTF

abundance: .
j_gene: TRBJ1-2
d_gene: .
len: 15
v_gene: TRBV4-3
CDR3nt: TGCGCCAGCAGCCAAGTGGCCAGGGAGGACTATGGCTACACCTTC
CDR3aa: CASSQVAREDYGYTF

abundance: .
j_gene: TRBJ1-2
d_gene: TRBD1
len: 15
v_gene: TRBV7-2
CDR3nt: TGTGCCAGCAGCTTGAGAGGACAGGGGCAAGGTGGCTACACCTTC
CDR3aa: CASSLRGQGQGGYTF

abundance: .
j_gene: TRBJ2-3
d_gene: TRBD2
len: 18
v_gene: TRBV3-1/TRBV3-2
CDR3nt: TGTGCCAGCAGCCAAAGACTAGCGGGGAGCGCTAGCACAGATACGCAGTATTTT
CDR3aa: CASSQRLAGSASTDTQYF

abundance: .
j_gene: TRBJ2-5
d_gene: TRBD2
len: 16
v_gene: TRBV6-1
CDR3nt: TGTGCCAGCAGTGAACAACGCGGGGGGGCGCGGGAGACCCAGTACTTC
CDR3aa: CASSEQRGGARETQYF

abundance: .
j_gene: TRBJ2-3
d_gene: .
len: 17
v_gene: TRBV11-2
CDR3nt: TGTGCCAGCAGCTTAGTCGGCAGGCTGAGCACAGATATCGCGCAGTATTTT
CDR3aa: CASSLVGRLSTDIAQYF

abundance: once
j_gene: TRBJ1-2
d_gene: TRBD1
len: 14
v_gene: TRBV5-1
CDR3nt: TGCGCCAGCAGGGTAGGGGACAGTTCCTATGGCTACACCTTC
CDR3aa: CASRVGDSSYGYTF

abundance: .
j_gene: TRBJ2-4
d_gene: .
len: 15
v_gene: TRBV11-2
CDR3nt: TGTGCCAGCAGCTCCATCAAGGGGTCGGGAAACATTCAGTACTTC
CDR3aa: CASSSIKGSGNIQYF

abundance: .
j_gene: TRBJ1-6
d_gene: TRBD1
len: 15
v_gene: TRBV6-5
CDR3nt: TGTGCCAGCAGGCCCGGGACAGGGGCGAATTCACCCCTCCACTTT
CDR3aa: CASRPGTGANSPLHF

abundance: .
j_gene: TRBJ2-5
d_gene: TRBD2
len: 18
v_gene: TRBV7-2
CDR3nt: TGTGCCAGCAGCCACAGCTCGGGACTAGCGGGGTCGCAAGAGACCCAGTACTTC
CDR3aa: CASSHSSGLAGSQETQYF

abundance: .
j_gene: TRBJ2-1
d_gene: .
len: 14
v_gene: TRBV11-3
CDR3nt: TGTGCCAGCAGCTTCGGATCAGGGTGGAATGAGCAGTTCTTC
CDR3aa: CASSFGSGWNEQFF

abundance: .
j_gene: TRBJ1-2
d_gene: TRBD1
len: 13
v_gene: TRBV6-5
CDR3nt: TGTGCCAGCAGTACAGGGGAGAGTAGGAGCTACACCTTC
CDR3aa: CASSTGESRSYTF

abundance: few
j_gene: TRBJ2-3
d_gene: .
len: 15
v_gene: TRBV6-5
CDR3nt: TGTGCCAGCAGTTACTTCGGCCAGGGCCCAGATACGCAGTATTTT
CDR3aa: CASSYFGQGPDTQYF

abundance: once
j_gene: TRBJ1-1
d_gene: .
len: 15
v_gene: TRBV19
CDR3nt: TGTGCCAGTACCTCAGGAGGGGCGCGGGACACTGAAGCTTTCTTT
CDR3aa: CASTSGGARDTEAFF

abundance: .
j_gene: TRBJ2-2
d_gene: .
len: 15
v_gene: TRBV1
CDR3nt: TGCACCAGCAGCCGGGCTGCCAGGGTACCCGGGGAGCTGTTTTTT
CDR3aa: CTSSRAARVPGELFF

abundance: .
j_gene: TRBJ2-7
d_gene: .
len: 14
v_gene: TRBV6-5
CDR3nt: TGTGCCAGCAGCTCTCCCCACAGGGTGGGGGAGCAGTACTTC
CDR3aa: CASSSPHRVGEQYF

abundance: .
j_gene: TRBJ2-7
d_gene: TRBD2
len: 15
v_gene: TRBV20-1
CDR3nt: TGCAGTGCTAGTGCCGGACTAGCGGGATCCTACGAGCAGTACTTC
CDR3aa: CSASAGLAGSYEQYF

abundance: .
j_gene: TRBJ2-7
d_gene: .
len: 14
v_gene: TRBV6-5
CDR3nt: TGTGCCAGCAGTTACTCGGCCAGAAATTACGAGCAGTACTTC
CDR3aa: CASSYSARNYEQYF

abundance: .
j_gene: TRBJ2-1
d_gene: TRBD1
len: 15
v_gene: TRBV7-9
CDR3nt: TGTGCCCTAAAGCCGGGACAGAAAAGCGGCAATGAGCAGTTCTTC
CDR3aa: CALKPGQKSGNEQFF

abundance: .
j_gene: TRBJ2-7
d_gene: .
len: 15
v_gene: TRBV6-1
CDR3nt: TGTGCCAGCAGCGAAGACCACAGGAGCTCCTACGAGCAGTACTTC
CDR3aa: CASSEDHRSSYEQYF

abundance: .
j_gene: TRBJ1-6
d_gene: .
len: 15
v_gene: TRBV5-1
CDR3nt: TGCGCCAGCAGCCCCGGGGGGGCATATAATTCACCCCTCCACTTT
CDR3aa: CASSPGGAYNSPLHF

abundance: .
j_gene: TRBJ1-2
d_gene: .
len: 11
v_gene: TRBV6-2/TRBV6-3
CDR3nt: TGTGCCAGCAGTTACACAGGGACCCACACCTTC
CDR3aa: CASSYTGTHTF

abundance: .
j_gene: TRBJ1-2
d_gene: TRBD1
len: 14
v_gene: TRBV5-1
CDR3nt: TGCGCCAGCAGCTTGGCTGGGACAGGGGGTGGCTACACCTTC
CDR3aa: CASSLAGTGGGYTF

abundance: .
j_gene: TRBJ2-3
d_gene: .
len: 12
v_gene: TRBV7-2
CDR3nt: TGTGCCAGCAGCTTAGATCTCGATACGCAGTATTTT
CDR3aa: CASSLDLDTQYF

abundance: .
j_gene: TRBJ1-6
d_gene: TRBD1
len: 16
v_gene: TRBV5-1
CDR3nt: TGCGCCAGCAGCTTGGCCGGGACAGTCTATAATTCACCCCTCCACTTT
CDR3aa: CASSLAGTVYNSPLHF

abundance: few
j_gene: TRBJ1-4
d_gene: TRBD1
len: 14
v_gene: TRBV29-1
CDR3nt: TGCAGCGCCTACGGGGACAGGAGCAATGAAAAACTGTTTTTT
CDR3aa: CSAYGDRSNEKLFF

abundance: .
j_gene: TRBJ1-1
d_gene: TRBD1
len: 13
v_gene: TRBV10-2
CDR3nt: TGCGCCAGCAGGCCACAGGGGGCCCCTGAAGCTTTCTTT
CDR3aa: CASRPQGAPEAFF

abundance: .
j_gene: TRBJ2-1
d_gene: TRBD1
len: 15
v_gene: TRBV7-2
CDR3nt: TGTGCCAGCAGCTTATCCTGGACAGGGAAAAATGAGCAGTTCTTC
CDR3aa: CASSLSWTGKNEQFF

abundance: few
j_gene: TRBJ1-1
d_gene: TRBD1
len: 12
v_gene: TRBV29-1
CDR3nt: TGCAGCGTGGGACAGTCTAACACTGAAGCTTTCTTT
CDR3aa: CSVGQSNTEAFF

abundance: .
j_gene: TRBJ1-6
d_gene: TRBD1
len: 16
v_gene: TRBV6-1
CDR3nt: TGTGCCAGCAGTGAAGTCGGGGGACAGGGTTGGTCACCCCTCCACTTT
CDR3aa: CASSEVGGQGWSPLHF